This T cell receptor (beta chain) was found in a study of OX40 agonist ivuxolimab in advanced cancers. Background on the study: Patients were infused with ivuxolimab every 2 weeks at 0.01 to 10 mg/kg. Melanoma, hepatocellular carcinoma, head and neck or renal cell cancer occurred in dose-escalation patients.

Sampling of blood occurred at baseline, cycle 4 day 1, and cycle 7 day 1. Details on this clone: The antigen is undetermined.

Here immunoSEQ multiplex PCR was the method, and the copy in TCRdb shows in-frame clones only, minus some. The data contain about 76,000 clones, roughly nine tenths of them singletons. Findings and limits, study-wide: More expanded clones were found, on average, in CD8+ than in CD4+ T cells.

This CDR3 contains 12 residues. CDR1 and CDR2 from the germline V gene are SEHNR and FQNEAQ (reference sequence). V gene TRBV7-9 combines with J gene TRBJ1-4; no clear D gene. The specimen comprised CD4+ or CD8+ T cells sorted from blood, sampled in a trial of the OX40 agonist ivuxolimab. This receptor was taken from an adult with an advanced solid tumor such as melanoma, head and neck, liver or kidney cancer. CDR3 in DNA: TGTGGGACGGAGGCAACTAATGAAAAACTGTTTTTT. This codes for CGTEATNEKLFF.